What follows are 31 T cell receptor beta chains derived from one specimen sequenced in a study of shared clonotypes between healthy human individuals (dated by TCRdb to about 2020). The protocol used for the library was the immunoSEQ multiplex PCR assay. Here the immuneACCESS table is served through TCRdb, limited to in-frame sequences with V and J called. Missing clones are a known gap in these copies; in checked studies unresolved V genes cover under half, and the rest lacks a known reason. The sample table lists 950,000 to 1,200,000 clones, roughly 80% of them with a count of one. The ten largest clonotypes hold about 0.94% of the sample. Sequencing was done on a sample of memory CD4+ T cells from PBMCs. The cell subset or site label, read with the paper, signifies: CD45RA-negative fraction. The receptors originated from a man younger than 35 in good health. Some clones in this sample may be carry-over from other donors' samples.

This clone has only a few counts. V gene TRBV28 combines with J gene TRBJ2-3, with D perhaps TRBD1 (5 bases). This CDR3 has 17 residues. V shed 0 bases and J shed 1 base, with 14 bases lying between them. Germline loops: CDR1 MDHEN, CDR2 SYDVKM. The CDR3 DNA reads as TGTGCCAGCAGTTTATGGATAGCAGGGCCCGGCACAGATACGCAGTATTTT. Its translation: CASSLWIAGPGTDTQYF.

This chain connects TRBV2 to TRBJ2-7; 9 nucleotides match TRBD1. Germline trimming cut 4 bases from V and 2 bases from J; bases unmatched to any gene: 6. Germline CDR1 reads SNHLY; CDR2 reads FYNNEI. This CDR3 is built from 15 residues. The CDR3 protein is CASSAGGQGPYEQYF. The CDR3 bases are TGTGCCAGCAGTGCTGGGGGACAGGGACCCTACGAGCAGTACTTC.

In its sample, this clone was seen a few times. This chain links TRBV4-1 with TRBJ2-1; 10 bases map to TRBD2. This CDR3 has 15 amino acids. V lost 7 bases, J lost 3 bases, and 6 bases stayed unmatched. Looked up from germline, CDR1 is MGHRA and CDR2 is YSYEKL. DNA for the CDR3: TGCGCCAGCAACATAGCGGGAGGCGTCTACAATGAGCAGTTCTTC. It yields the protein CASNIAGGVYNEQFF.

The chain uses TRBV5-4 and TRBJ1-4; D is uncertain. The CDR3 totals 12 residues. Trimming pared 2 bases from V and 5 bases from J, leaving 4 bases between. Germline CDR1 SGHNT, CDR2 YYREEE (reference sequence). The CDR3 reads CASSLINEKLFF. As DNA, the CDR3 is TGTGCCAGCAGCTTAATAAATGAAAAACTGTTTTTT.

The CDR3 region has the DNA TGTGCCAGCAGCTGGGACATCTCTGGGGCCAACGTCCTGACTTTC. Its translation: CASSWDISGANVLTF. V and J are TRBV7-8 and TRBJ2-6, with a weak D call TRBD1 (6 bases). V dropped 4 bases and J dropped 0 bases, with 7 bases sitting between them. CDR1 and CDR2 from the germline V gene are SGHVS and FQNEAQ. The CDR3 sequence is 15 residues long.

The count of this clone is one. The CDR3 sequence is CASSLFRNYGYTF. The CDR3 nucleotides read TGTGCCAGCAGTTTATTCCGAAACTATGGCTACACCTTC. The J gene is TRBJ1-2, the V gene TRBV27; the D is unclear. Trimming removed 1 base from V and 2 bases from J, with 5 bases in between. Germline CDR1 reads MNHEY; CDR2 reads SMNVEV (reference sequence). The CDR3 consists of 13 residues.

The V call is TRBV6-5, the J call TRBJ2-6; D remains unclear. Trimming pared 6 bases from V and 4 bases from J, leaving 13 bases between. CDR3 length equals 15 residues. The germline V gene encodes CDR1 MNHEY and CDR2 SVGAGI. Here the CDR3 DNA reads TGTGCCAGCAGCCGGAAACCTTCCGGGGCCAACGTCCTGACTTTC. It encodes CASSRKPSGANVLTF.

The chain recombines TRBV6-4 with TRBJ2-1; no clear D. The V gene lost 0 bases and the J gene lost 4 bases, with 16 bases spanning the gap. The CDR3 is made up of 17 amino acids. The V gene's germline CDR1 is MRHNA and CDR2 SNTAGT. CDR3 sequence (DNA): TGTGCCAGCAGTGACTCCTCCCTGGGCAGATCTTACAATGAGCAGTTCTTC. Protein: CASSDSSLGRSYNEQFF.

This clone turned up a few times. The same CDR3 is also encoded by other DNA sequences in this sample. The CDR3 bases are TGTGCCAGCAGCTTGGCTGGGGGAACCGGGGAGCTGTTTTTT. It codes for CASSLAGGTGELFF. This chain uses TRBV5-6 with TRBJ2-2; the D call may be TRBD1 or TRBD2 (5 bases each). The CDR3 extends over 14 amino acids. V was pared by 0 bases and J by 5 bases, with 8 bases between. Germline CDR1 reads SGHDT; CDR2 reads YYEEEE.

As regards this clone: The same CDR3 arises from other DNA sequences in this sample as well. CDR3 DNA sequence: TGTGCCAGCAGCGTAGGAACGGGGGACGAGCAGTACTTC. It encodes CASSVGTGDEQYF. The chain employs TRBV9 and TRBJ2-7, with D possibly matching TRBD2 (6 bases). Germline CDR1 and CDR2: SGDLS and YYNGEE. This CDR3 is 13 amino acids long. V shed 0 bases and J shed 5 bases, with 9 bases lying between them.

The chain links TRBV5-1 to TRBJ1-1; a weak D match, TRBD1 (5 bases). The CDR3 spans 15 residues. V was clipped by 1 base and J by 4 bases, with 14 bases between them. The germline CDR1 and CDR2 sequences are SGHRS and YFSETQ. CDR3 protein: CASSLSGYQGTEAFF. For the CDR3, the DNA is TGCGCCAGCAGCTTGTCAGGGTACCAGGGCACTGAAGCTTTCTTT.

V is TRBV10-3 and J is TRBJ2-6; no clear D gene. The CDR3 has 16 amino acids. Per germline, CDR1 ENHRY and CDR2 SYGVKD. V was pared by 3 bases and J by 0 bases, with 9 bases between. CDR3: CAISDSRSSGANVLTF. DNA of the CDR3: TGTGCCATCAGTGACTCTCGCTCCTCTGGGGCCAACGTCCTGACTTTC.

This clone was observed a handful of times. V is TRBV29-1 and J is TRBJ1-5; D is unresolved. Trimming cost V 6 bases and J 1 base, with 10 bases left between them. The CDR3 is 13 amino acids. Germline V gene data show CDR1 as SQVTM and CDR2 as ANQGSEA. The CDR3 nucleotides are TGCAGCGTCTCCCCCGAGAGCAATCAGCCCCAGCATTTT. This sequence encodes CSVSPESNQPQHF.

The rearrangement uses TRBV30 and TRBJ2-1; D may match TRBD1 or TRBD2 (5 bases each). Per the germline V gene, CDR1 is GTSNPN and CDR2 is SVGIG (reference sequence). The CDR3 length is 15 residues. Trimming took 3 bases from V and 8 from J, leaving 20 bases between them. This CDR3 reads CAWRTGTSVVDEQFF. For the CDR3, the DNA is TGTGCCTGGAGAACCGGGACGTCGGTGGTGGATGAGCAGTTCTTC.

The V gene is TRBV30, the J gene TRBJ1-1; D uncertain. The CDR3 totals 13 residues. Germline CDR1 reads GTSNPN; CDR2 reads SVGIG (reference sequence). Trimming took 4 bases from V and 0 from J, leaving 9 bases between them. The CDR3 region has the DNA TGTGCCTGGACCGGTACATTGAACACTGAAGCTTTCTTT. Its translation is CAWTGTLNTEAFF.

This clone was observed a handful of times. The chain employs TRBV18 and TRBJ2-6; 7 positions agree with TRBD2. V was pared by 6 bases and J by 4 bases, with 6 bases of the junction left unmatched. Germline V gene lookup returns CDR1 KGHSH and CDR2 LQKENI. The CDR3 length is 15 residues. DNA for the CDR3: TGTGCCAGCTCTCGGGGGGAAGCAGGGGCCAACGTCCTGACTTTC. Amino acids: CASSRGEAGANVLTF.

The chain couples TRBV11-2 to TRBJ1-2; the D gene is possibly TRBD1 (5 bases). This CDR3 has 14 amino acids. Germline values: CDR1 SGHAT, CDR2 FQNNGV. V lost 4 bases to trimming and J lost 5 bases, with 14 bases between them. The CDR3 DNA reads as TGTGCCAGCAGCTCCGTGGTGGGGGGGTATGGCTACACCTTC. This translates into CASSSVVGGYGYTF.

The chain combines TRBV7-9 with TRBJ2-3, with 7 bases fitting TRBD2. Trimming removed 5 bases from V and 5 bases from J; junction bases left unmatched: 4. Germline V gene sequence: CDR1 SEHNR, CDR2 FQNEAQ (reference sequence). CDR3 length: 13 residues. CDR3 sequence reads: CASSPWGGDTQYF. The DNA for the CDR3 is TGTGCCAGCAGCCCATGGGGGGGAGATACGCAGTATTTT.

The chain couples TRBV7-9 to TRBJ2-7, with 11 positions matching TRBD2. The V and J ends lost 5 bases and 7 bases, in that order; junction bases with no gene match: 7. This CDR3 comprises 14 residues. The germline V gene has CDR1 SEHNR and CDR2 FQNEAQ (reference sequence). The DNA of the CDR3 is TGTGCCAGCAGCACGACTAGCGGGACCTGGGAGCAGTACTTC. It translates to CASSTTSGTWEQYF.

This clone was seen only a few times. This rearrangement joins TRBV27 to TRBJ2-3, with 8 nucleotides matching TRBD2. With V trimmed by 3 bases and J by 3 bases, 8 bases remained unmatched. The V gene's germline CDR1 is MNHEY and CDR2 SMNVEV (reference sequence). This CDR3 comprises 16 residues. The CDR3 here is CASSLAGGGVTDTQYF. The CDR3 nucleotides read TGTGCCAGCAGTTTGGCGGGGGGTGGGGTGACAGATACGCAGTATTTT.

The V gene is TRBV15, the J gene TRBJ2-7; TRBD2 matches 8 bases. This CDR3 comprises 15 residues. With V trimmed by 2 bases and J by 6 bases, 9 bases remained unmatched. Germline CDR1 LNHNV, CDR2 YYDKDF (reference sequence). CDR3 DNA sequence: TGTGCCACCAGCAGACCCCCGGGAGGGCGGCTCGAGCAGTACTTC. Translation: CATSRPPGGRLEQYF.

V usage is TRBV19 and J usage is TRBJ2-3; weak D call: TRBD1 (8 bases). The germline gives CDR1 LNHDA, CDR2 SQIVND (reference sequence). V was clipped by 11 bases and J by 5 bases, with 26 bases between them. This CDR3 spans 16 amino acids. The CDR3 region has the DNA TGTGCCCTCAAGACCTGGGGGGGGACAGGTGGAGATACGCAGTATTTT. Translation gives CALKTWGGTGGDTQYF.

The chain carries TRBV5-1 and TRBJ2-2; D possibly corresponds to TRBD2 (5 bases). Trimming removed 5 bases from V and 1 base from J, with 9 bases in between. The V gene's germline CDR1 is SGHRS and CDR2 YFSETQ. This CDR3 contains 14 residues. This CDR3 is CASRPRENTGELFF. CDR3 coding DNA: TGCGCCAGCAGACCCCGGGAGAACACCGGGGAGCTGTTTTTT.

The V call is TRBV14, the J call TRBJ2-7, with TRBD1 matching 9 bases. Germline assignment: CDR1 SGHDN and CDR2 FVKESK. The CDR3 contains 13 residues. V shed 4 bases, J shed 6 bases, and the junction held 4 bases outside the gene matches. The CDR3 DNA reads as TGTGCCAGCAGCCGGGACAGGGAGAGCGAGCAGTACTTC. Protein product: CASSRDRESEQYF.

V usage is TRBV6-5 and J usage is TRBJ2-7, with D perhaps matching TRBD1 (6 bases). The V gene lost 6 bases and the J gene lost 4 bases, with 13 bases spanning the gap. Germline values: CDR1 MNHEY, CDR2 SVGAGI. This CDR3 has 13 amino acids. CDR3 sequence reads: CASRHRTGYEQYF. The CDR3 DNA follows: TGTGCCAGCAGGCATCGAACAGGGTACGAGCAGTACTTC.

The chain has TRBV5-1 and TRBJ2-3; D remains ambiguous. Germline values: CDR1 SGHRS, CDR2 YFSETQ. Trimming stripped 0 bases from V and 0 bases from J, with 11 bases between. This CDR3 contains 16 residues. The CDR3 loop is CASSLGLEKSTDTQYF. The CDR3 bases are TGCGCCAGCAGCTTGGGACTGGAAAAAAGCACAGATACGCAGTATTTT.

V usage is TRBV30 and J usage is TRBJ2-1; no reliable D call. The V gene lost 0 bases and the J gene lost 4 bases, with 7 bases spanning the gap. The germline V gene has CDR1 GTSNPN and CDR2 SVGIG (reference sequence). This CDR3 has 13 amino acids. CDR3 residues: CAWSVTSYNEQFF. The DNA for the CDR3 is TGTGCCTGGAGTGTCACCTCATACAATGAGCAGTTCTTC.

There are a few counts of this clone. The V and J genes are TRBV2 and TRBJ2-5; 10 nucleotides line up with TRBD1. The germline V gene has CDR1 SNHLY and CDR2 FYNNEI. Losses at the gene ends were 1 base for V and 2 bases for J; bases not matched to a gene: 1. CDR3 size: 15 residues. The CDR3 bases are TGTGCCAGCAGTGAAGGACAGGGGGCGCAAGAGACCCAGTACTTC. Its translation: CASSEGQGAQETQYF.

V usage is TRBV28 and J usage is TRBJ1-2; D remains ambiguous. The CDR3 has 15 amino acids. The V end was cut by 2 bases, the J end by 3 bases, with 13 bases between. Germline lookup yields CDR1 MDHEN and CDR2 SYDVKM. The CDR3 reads CASSLIRYADYGYTF. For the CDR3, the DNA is TGTGCCAGCAGTTTAATTCGGTATGCGGACTATGGCTACACCTTC.

The CDR3 sequence: CASSPTAGAAFYNEQFF. The CDR3 nucleotides read TGCGCCAGCAGCCCCACGGCAGGGGCCGCCTTCTACAATGAGCAGTTCTTC. The rearrangement links TRBV5-1 to TRBJ2-1, with a tentative D call TRBD1 (6 bases). V was cut by 4 bases and J by 3 bases, with 20 bases left in between. The CDR3 extends over 17 amino acids. Looked up from germline, CDR1 is SGHRS and CDR2 is YFSETQ. The variable domain in full, completed from reference TRBV5-1 and TRBJ2-1, reads KAGVTQTPRYLIKTRGQQVTLSCSPISGHRSVSWYQQTPGQGLQFLFEYFSETQRNKGNFPGRFSGRQFSNSRSEMNVSTLELGDSALYLCASSPTAGAAFYNEQFFGPGTRLTVL.

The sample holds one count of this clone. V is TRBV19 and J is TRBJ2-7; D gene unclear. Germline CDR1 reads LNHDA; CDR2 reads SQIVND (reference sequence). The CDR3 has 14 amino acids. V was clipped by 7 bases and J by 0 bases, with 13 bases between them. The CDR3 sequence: CASTPPGSSYEQYF. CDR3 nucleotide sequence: TGTGCCAGTACCCCGCCGGGTAGCTCCTACGAGCAGTACTTC.